This TCR beta chain was obtained from a study of identical twins. This CDR3 spans 15 amino acids. Germline CDR1 is MGHRA and CDR2 is YSYEKL. V lost 0 bases to trimming and J lost 2 bases, with 11 bases between them. The cDNA had a unique molecular identifier and a template-switch universal primer site. TCRdb passed the 5' RACE reads through MiXCR, listing each CDR3 protein once. Of 270,000 or so distinct CDR3 sequences in the sample, approximately 8.3% were seen once. This same sample was also taken into another study, of yellow fever vaccine responses in identical twins.

The TCR sequence derives from a woman under 30 in good health. Material: CD8+ T cells sorted from blood. The chain has TRBV4-1 and TRBJ2-7; D is possibly TRBD1 (6 bases). The CDR3 here is CASSQELRQAYEQYF. The DNA of the CDR3 is TGCGCCAGCAGCCAAGAGTTAAGACAGGCCTACGAGCAGTACTTC.